This TCR beta chain was obtained from a study of blood T cell repertoires in COVID-19. Study summary: COVID-19 samples from acute and convalescent phases originated in the United States, Italy and Spain.

Authors' processing steps: Quantification of nucleated cells was approximated via reference gene primer amplification. Measured with immunoSEQ multiplex PCR; TCRdb has only the in-frame clones, and not every one. D and trimming were read from the DNA, whereas the V and J calls and clone size are those reported in that table. Of about 38,000 clones in the sample, nearly 90% were seen once. Germline lookup yields CDR1 LNHDA and CDR2 SQIVND (reference sequence). Trimming at V came to 7 bases and at J to 2 bases, leaving 14 bases not matched to a gene. The CDR3 contains 17 residues. The sequence was collected from a man aged 55 to 70 with active or convalescent COVID-19. The chain is built from TRBV19 and TRBJ2-3, with 8 bases lining up with TRBD2. Sample: peripheral blood. The CDR3 sequence: CASTETPTSANTDTQYF. CDR3 in DNA: TGTGCCAGTACTGAAACCCCGACTAGCGCCAACACAGATACGCAGTATTTT.